The 24 T cell receptor beta chains below come from one sample, sequenced in a study of blood T cell repertoires in COVID-19. Assay: immunoSEQ multiplex PCR; the TCRdb copy retains only in-frame clones and omits some. The sample comprises some 48,000 clones, about 86% of which are singletons, and around 4.9% rests with the top ten. The sample consisted of peripheral blood. The receptors originated from a human donor in a cohort sampled during active COVID-19.

The CDR3 loop is CASSTLAGTDTQYF. DNA for the CDR3: TGTGCCAGTAGTACTTTAGCGGGGACAGATACGCAGTATTTT. The chain joins TRBV19 to TRBJ2-3, with 8 positions matching TRBD2. Trimming removed 4 bases from V and 3 bases from J; junction bases left unmatched: 3. Germline V gene data show CDR1 as LNHDA and CDR2 as SQIVND (reference sequence). The CDR3 is 14 residues long.

This clone appeared a few times. Other DNA sequences from this sample encode an identical CDR3 as well. The chain joins TRBV3-1 (or the pseudogene TRBV3-2) to TRBJ2-7; TRBD2 matches 12 bases. Germline V gene data show CDR1 as LGHDT and CDR2 as YNNKEL (reference sequence). This CDR3 has 15 amino acids. After removal of 1 base from V and 7 bases from J, the junction contained 5 bases not matched to a gene. The CDR3 DNA reads as TGTGCCAGCAGCCAAGTGACTAGCGGGGGTGGGGAGCAGTACTTC. This translates into CASSQVTSGGGEQYF.

The chain employs TRBV7-9 and TRBJ2-2; 7 positions agree with TRBD1. This CDR3 has 14 amino acids. Per the germline V gene, CDR1 is SEHNR and CDR2 is FQNEAQ (reference sequence). V shed 4 bases and J 4 bases; nucleotides not matched to a gene: 3. CDR3 residues: CASSSTGPTGELFF. CDR3 sequence (DNA): TGTGCCAGCAGCTCGACAGGGCCCACCGGGGAGCTGTTTTTT.

The chain recombines TRBV12-3 or TRBV12-4 with TRBJ2-2; maybe TRBD1 (5 bases). CDR3 length equals 13 residues. V lost 1 base and J lost 6, with 6 bases in between. The chain's CDR3 is CASSLVQAGELFF. The CDR3 coding sequence is TGTGCCAGCAGTTTAGTACAGGCCGGGGAGCTGTTTTTT.

This CDR3 is CASSLSHSSYEQYF. DNA for the CDR3: TGTGCCAGCAGTTTAAGTCACAGCTCCTACGAGCAGTACTTC. The chain employs TRBV11-2 and TRBJ2-7; D gene unclear. V lost 6 bases and J lost 0, with 12 bases in between. The CDR3 has 14 amino acids. Germline values: CDR1 SGHAT, CDR2 FQNNGV.

This rearrangement joins TRBV5-1 to TRBJ2-7; 8 positions match TRBD2. CDR1 is SGHRS, CDR2 YFSETQ, per germline. With V trimmed by 1 base and J by 6 bases, 6 bases remained unmatched. CDR3 length: 14 residues. The CDR3 DNA is TGCGCCAGCAGCTTGAATTCGCTAGCGGGCGAGCAGTACTTC. It codes for CASSLNSLAGEQYF.

The V gene is TRBV3-1 (or the pseudogene TRBV3-2), the J gene TRBJ2-2; TRBD1 agrees at 9 bases. V lost 6 bases to trimming and J lost 5 bases; unmatched junction nucleotides: 7. Germline-derived CDR1 and CDR2 are LGHDT and YNNKEL (reference sequence). The CDR3 is 15 residues long. The CDR3 region has the DNA TGTGCCAGCAGGGGAGGACAGGGGAGGACCGGGGAGCTGTTTTTT. Its translation is CASRGGQGRTGELFF.

V gene TRBV10-2 combines with J gene TRBJ1-5; D gene unclear. There are 13 residues in the CDR3. Trimming removed 3 bases from V and 1 base from J, with 4 bases in between. The V gene's germline CDR1 is WSHSY and CDR2 SAAADI. The CDR3 sequence: CASSDGSNQPQHF. CDR3 nucleotides: TGCGCCAGCAGTGACGGGAGCAATCAGCCCCAGCATTTT.

This chain connects TRBV5-1 to TRBJ1-3; weak D call: TRBD1 (6 bases). CDR3 length: 15 residues. From germline, CDR1 is SGHRS and CDR2 YFSETQ. V gave up 1 base and J gave up 3 bases, with 11 bases separating them. The CDR3 here is CASSLMGAVGNTIYF. The CDR3 DNA reads TGCGCCAGCAGCTTGATGGGGGCAGTTGGAAACACCATATATTTT.

The V and J genes are TRBV2 and TRBJ2-7, with D unclear. The germline V and J ends were trimmed by 2 bases and 5 bases, with 19 bases remaining between them. This CDR3 region has 16 residues. Germline CDR1 is SNHLY and CDR2 is FYNNEI. CDR3 sequence reads: CASSEPIKVEENEQYF. The CDR3 DNA sequence: TGTGCCAGCAGTGAACCCATTAAAGTTGAGGAGAACGAGCAGTACTTC.

The sample holds one count of this clone. This chain uses TRBV25-1 with TRBJ2-2, with D uncertain. This CDR3 is 13 amino acids long. In germline, CDR1 is MGHDK, CDR2 SYGVNS. With 4 bases removed from V and 5 bases from J, the gap between germline ends came to 8 bases. As DNA, the CDR3 is TGTGCCAGCAGTGCATTCAGGACCGGGGAGCTGTTTTTT. Amino acid sequence: CASSAFRTGELFF.

This clone has a single count. The V and J genes are TRBV4-1 and TRBJ1-3, with D perhaps matching TRBD1 (6 bases). The CDR3 spans 13 residues. V was trimmed by 4 bases and J by 4 bases, leaving 8 bases between them. Germline V gene lookup returns CDR1 MGHRA and CDR2 YSYEKL. DNA for the CDR3: TGCGCCAGCAGCCTCCAGGGGGGAAACACCATATATTTT. Its translation is CASSLQGGNTIYF.

This clone appeared a few times. This chain joins TRBV30 and TRBJ2-5; 9 bases map to TRBD1. The CDR3 runs 15 residues. CDR1 is GTSNPN and CDR2 is SVGIG in the germline V gene (reference sequence). J lost 2 bases, V lost 7 bases, and 11 bases had no gene match. In DNA form, the CDR3 reads TGTGCCTCTTCGGGACAGGGATTGATACAAGAGACCCAGTACTTC. It encodes CASSGQGLIQETQYF.

The DNA of the CDR3 is TGTGCCAGCAGCCACACCCTAGCGGGGGGGAGGAATGAGCAGTTCTTC. The encoded protein is CASSHTLAGGRNEQFF. The V call is TRBV3-1 (or the pseudogene TRBV3-2), the J call TRBJ2-1; the match to TRBD2 covers 12 bases. V was pared by 3 bases and J by 7 bases, with 7 bases of the junction left unmatched. The CDR3 loop spans 16 amino acids. Germline V lookup: CDR1 LGHDT, CDR2 YNNKEL (reference sequence).

The rearrangement uses TRBV5-1 and TRBJ1-1; D ambiguous. Germline assignment: CDR1 SGHRS and CDR2 YFSETQ. Trimming stripped 0 bases from V and 1 base from J, with 7 bases between. CDR3 length: 14 residues. The CDR3 DNA is TGCGCCAGCAGCTTGGGGGGAGGGAACACTGAAGCTTTCTTT. This codes for CASSLGGGNTEAFF.

This clone was recorded a few times. The chain combines TRBV20-1 with TRBJ2-5; 9 nucleotides align to TRBD2. Germline V gene lookup returns CDR1 DFQATT and CDR2 SNEGSKA (reference sequence). The CDR3 is made up of 13 amino acids. Germline trimming cut 3 bases from V and 5 bases from J; bases unmatched to any gene: 4. The CDR3 DNA follows: TGCAGTGCTAGTCTAGCGGGGTGGGAGACCCAGTACTTC. Its translation: CSASLAGWETQYF.

The chain uses TRBV18 and TRBJ2-3; TRBD2 matches 12 bases. Germline V CDR1 and CDR2: KGHSH, LQKENI. Losses at the gene ends were 2 bases for V and 5 bases for J; bases not matched to a gene: 14. The CDR3 is 19 amino acids. DNA of the CDR3: TGTGCCAGCTCACCAGCCCCCCTAGCGGGGGGGCTAAATTTAGATACGCAGTATTTT. It specifies CASSPAPLAGGLNLDTQYF.

V is TRBV6-5 and J is TRBJ1-6, with D possibly being TRBD1 (6 bases). V was cut by 6 bases and J by 11 bases, with 14 bases left in between. The V gene's germline CDR1 is MNHEY and CDR2 SVGAGI. The CDR3 consists of 13 residues. In DNA form, the CDR3 reads TGTGCCAGCAGGAGACAGGAAAGAACACCCCTCCACTTT. Translated: CASRRQERTPLHF.

The chain combines TRBV7-2 with TRBJ2-7; D is possibly TRBD1 (6 bases). Trimming pared 4 bases from V and 4 bases from J, leaving 14 bases between. This CDR3 spans 14 amino acids. From germline, CDR1 is SGHTA and CDR2 FQGNSA. CDR3 loop: CASSSYTGLYEQYF. CDR3 sequence (DNA): TGTGCCAGCAGCTCCTACACAGGGTTGTACGAGCAGTACTTC. Full variable domain (outside the CDR3, taken from reference TRBV7-2 and TRBJ2-7): GAGVSQSPSNKVTEKGKDVELRCDPISGHTALYWYRQSLGQGLEFLIYFQGNSAPDKSGLPSDRFSAERTGGSVSTLTIQRTQQEDSAVYLCASSSYTGLYEQYFGPGTRLTVT.

J is TRBJ2-1 and V is TRBV2; the D gene is possibly TRBD2 (6 bases). This CDR3 is built from 15 residues. The V gene lost 6 bases and the J gene lost 4 bases, with 16 bases spanning the gap. Germline CDR1 and CDR2: SNHLY and FYNNEI. CDR3: CASSKVGSGYNEQFF. DNA for the CDR3: TGTGCCAGCAGCAAAGTGGGTAGCGGTTACAATGAGCAGTTCTTC.

This sequence joins TRBV7-9 and TRBJ2-1, with a weak D call TRBD1 (5 bases). The CDR3 loop spans 15 amino acids. CDR1 is SEHNR and CDR2 is FQNEAQ in the germline V gene (reference sequence). V was cut by 7 bases and J by 0 bases, with 13 bases left in between. The CDR3 region is CASTVGLSSYNEQFF. The CDR3 nucleotides are TGTGCCAGCACCGTGGGGCTCAGCTCCTACAATGAGCAGTTCTTC.

This clone was seen just once. The V gene is TRBV9, the J gene TRBJ2-3; 8 bases map to TRBD2. The V gene end was trimmed by 1 base and the J gene end by 2 bases; junction bases not matched to a gene: 3. The CDR3 covers 15 residues. CDR1 and CDR2 from the germline V gene are SGDLS and YYNGEE. CDR3 coding DNA: TGTGCCAGCAGCGTAAGCGGGGGCACCACAGATACGCAGTATTTT. It codes for CASSVSGGTTDTQYF. Drawing the rest from reference TRBV9 and TRBJ2-3, the complete variable domain is DSGVTQTPKHLITATGQRVTLRCSPRSGDLSVYWYQQSLDQGLQFLIQYYNGEERAKGNILERFSAQQFPDLHSELNLSSLELGDSALYFCASSVSGGTTDTQYFGPGTRLTVL.

The rearrangement uses TRBV7-2 and TRBJ2-3; perhaps TRBD2 as D (5 bases). The V and J ends lost 5 bases and 7 bases respectively, with 19 bases between them. Germline-derived CDR1 and CDR2 are SGHTA and FQGNSA. The CDR3 has 15 amino acids. CDR3 bases: TGTGCCAGCAGCATCGAGGCGCTAGCCCCCCATACGCAGTATTTT. Translation gives CASSIEALAPHTQYF.

This chain uses TRBV18 with TRBJ2-3; D gene ambiguous. This CDR3 has 16 amino acids. Germline CDR1 KGHSH, CDR2 LQKENI. V was pared by 3 bases and J by 0 bases, with 13 bases between. The CDR3 sequence is CASSPVLSLSTDTQYF. The CDR3 coding sequence is TGTGCCAGCTCACCCGTTCTCTCCCTTAGCACAGATACGCAGTATTTT.